This T cell receptor (beta chain) was obtained from a study of Ad26.COV2.S vaccination and SARS-CoV-2 variants. As for the study in general: Participants got Ad26.COV2.S intramuscularly, once or twice 56 days apart.

Regarding this clone: The antigen is undetermined.

As to treatment: 15 to 20 received Ad26.COV2.S at low or high dose, single or two shots; a few received placebo; per-sample allocation not given. On day 63 after the first injection, vaccine and placebo recipients gave samples. Study-level results: Spike-specific TCR breadth ran higher among vaccine recipients than placebo recipients.

Germline V gene data show CDR1 as KGHDR and CDR2 as SFDVKD. V was clipped by 9 bases and J by 4 bases; unmatched bases: 8. This CDR3 has 15 amino acids. Some clones are missing from TCRdb's copy, which holds only in-frame ones; the method was immunoSEQ multiplex PCR. The sample has 200,000 to 300,000 clones, roughly 88% seen once. The TCR comes from a person aged 18-60 years who received the Ad26.COV2.S COVID-19 vaccine or a placebo. Sequenced here: peripheral blood, sampled in a trial of Ad26.COV2.S vaccine versus placebo. This chain links TRBV24-1 with TRBJ2-3, with 11 bases aligning to TRBD2. The CDR3 DNA reads TGTGCCACCGGTTTAGCGGGGGGGCAGGCAGATACGCAGTATTTT. This codes for CATGLAGGQADTQYF.